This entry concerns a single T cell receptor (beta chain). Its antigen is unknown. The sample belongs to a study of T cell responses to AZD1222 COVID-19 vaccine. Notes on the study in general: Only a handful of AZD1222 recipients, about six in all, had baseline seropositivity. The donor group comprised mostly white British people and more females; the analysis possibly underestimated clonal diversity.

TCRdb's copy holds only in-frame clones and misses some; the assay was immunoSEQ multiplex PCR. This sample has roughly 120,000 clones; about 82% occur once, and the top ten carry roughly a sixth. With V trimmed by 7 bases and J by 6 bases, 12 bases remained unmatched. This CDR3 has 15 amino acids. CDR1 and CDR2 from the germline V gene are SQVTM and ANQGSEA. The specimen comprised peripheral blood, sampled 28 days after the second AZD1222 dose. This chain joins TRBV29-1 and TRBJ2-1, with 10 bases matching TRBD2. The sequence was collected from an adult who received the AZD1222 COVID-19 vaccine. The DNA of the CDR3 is TGCAGCGGCGACTCCGGGACTAGCGTCTTCAATGAGCAGTTCTTC. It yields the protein CSGDSGTSVFNEQFF.